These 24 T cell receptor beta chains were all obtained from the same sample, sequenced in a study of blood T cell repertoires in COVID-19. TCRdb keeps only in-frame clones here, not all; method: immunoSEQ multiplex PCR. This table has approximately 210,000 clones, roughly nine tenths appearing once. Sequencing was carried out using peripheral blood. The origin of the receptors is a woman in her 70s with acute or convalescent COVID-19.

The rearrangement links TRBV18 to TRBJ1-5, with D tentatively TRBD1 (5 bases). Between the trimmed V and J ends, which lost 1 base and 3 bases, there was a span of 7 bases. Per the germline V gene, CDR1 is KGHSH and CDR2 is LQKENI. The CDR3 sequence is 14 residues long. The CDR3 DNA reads TGTGCCAGCTCACCACAGACAGACAATCAGCCCCAGCATTTT. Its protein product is CASSPQTDNQPQHF.

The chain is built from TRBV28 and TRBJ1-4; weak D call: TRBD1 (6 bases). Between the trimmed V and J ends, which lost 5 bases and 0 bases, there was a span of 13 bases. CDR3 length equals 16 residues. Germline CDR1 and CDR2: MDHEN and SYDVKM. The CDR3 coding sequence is TGTGCCAGCAGTAACCCCGGACAGACAACTAATGAAAAACTGTTTTTT. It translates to CASSNPGQTTNEKLFF.

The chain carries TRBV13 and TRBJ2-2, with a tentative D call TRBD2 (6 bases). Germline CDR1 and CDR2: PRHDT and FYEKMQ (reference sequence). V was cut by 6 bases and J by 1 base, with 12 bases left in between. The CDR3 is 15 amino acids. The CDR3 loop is CASSPGGKNTGELFF. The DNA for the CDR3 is TGTGCCAGCAGTCCGGGCGGGAAGAACACCGGGGAGCTGTTTTTT.

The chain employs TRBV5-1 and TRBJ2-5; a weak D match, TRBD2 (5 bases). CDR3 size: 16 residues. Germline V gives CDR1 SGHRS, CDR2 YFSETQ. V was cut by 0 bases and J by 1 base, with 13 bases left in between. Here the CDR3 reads CASSLGALAAQETQYF. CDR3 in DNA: TGCGCCAGCAGCTTGGGGGCGCTAGCTGCCCAAGAGACCCAGTACTTC.

This CDR3 is CASTRDQETQYF. The CDR3 nucleotides read TGTGCCAGCACCAGGGACCAAGAGACCCAGTACTTC. The rearrangement joins TRBV6-5 to TRBJ2-5; D may be TRBD1 (5 bases). The V gene lost 7 bases and the J gene lost 0 bases, with 6 bases spanning the gap. Germline values: CDR1 MNHEY, CDR2 SVGAGI. This CDR3 is built from 12 residues.

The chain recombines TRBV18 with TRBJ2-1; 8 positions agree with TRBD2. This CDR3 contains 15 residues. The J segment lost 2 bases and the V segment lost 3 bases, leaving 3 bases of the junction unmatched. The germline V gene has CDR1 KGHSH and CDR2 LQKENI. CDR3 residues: CASSPVAGTYNEQFF. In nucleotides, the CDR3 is TGTGCCAGCTCACCTGTAGCGGGAACCTACAATGAGCAGTTCTTC. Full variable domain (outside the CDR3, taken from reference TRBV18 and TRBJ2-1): NAGVMQNPRHLVRRRGQEARLRCSPMKGHSHVYWYRQLPEEGLKFMVYLQKENIIDESGMPKERFSAEFPKEGPSILRIQQVVRGDSAAYFCASSPVAGTYNEQFFGPGTRLTVL.

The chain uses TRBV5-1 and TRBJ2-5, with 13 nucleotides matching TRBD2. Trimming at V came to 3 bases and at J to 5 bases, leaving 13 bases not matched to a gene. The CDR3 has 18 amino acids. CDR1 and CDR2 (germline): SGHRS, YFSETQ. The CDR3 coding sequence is TGCGCCAGCAGCTCCAAGGGACTAGCGGGGCCGGGGGGCGAGACCCAGTACTTC. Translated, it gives CASSSKGLAGPGGETQYF.

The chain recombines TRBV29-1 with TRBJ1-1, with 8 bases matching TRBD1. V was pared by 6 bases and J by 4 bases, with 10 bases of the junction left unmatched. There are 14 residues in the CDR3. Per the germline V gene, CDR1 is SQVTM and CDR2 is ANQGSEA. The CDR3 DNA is TGCAGCGTCGGTCCCGGGACAGGAGCCACTGAAGCTTTCTTT. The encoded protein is CSVGPGTGATEAFF.

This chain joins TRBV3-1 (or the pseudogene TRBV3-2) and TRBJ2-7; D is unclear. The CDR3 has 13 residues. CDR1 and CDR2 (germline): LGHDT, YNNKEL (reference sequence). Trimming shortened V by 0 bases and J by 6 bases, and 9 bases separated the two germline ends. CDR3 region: CASSQDWSREQYF. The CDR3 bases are TGTGCCAGCAGCCAAGATTGGAGTCGCGAGCAGTACTTC.

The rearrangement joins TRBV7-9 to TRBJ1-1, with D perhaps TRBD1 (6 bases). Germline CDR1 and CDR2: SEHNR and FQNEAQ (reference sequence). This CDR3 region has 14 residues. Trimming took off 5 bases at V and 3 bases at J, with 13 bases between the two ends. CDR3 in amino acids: CASSQFQGYTEAFF. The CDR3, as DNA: TGTGCCAGCAGCCAATTTCAGGGGTACACTGAAGCTTTCTTT.

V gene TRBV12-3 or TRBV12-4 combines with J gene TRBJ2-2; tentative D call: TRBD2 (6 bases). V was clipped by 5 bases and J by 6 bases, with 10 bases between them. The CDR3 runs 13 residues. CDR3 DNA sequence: TGTGCCAGCAGTCAGACTAGTTCCGGGGAGCTGTTTTTT. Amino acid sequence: CASSQTSSGELFF.

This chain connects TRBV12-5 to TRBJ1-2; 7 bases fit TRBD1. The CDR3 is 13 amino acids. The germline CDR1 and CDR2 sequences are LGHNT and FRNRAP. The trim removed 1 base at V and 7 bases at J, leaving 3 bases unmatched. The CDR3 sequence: CASGLETGFGYTF. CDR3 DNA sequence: TGTGCTAGTGGTTTGGAGACAGGGTTTGGCTACACCTTC.

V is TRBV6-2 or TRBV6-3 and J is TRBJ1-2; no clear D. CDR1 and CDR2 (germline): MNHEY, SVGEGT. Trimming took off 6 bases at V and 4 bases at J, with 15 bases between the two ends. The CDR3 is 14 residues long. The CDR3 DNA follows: TGTGCCAGCAGCCACAAGGCAGCGTCCTATGGCTACACCTTC. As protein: CASSHKAASYGYTF.

The CDR3 DNA sequence: TGTGCCAGCTCACCACTCGCAGGGGATCTGGGCAATGAGCAGTTCTTC. Protein product: CASSPLAGDLGNEQFF. The V call is TRBV18, the J call TRBJ2-1; D might be TRBD1 (6 bases). Trimming left V 1 base short and J 6 bases short, with 16 bases between. Germline lookup yields CDR1 KGHSH and CDR2 LQKENI. The CDR3 covers 16 residues. The full variable domain, its missing parts supplied by reference TRBV18 and TRBJ2-1, is NAGVMQNPRHLVRRRGQEARLRCSPMKGHSHVYWYRQLPEEGLKFMVYLQKENIIDESGMPKERFSAEFPKEGPSILRIQQVVRGDSAAYFCASSPLAGDLGNEQFFGPGTRLTVL.

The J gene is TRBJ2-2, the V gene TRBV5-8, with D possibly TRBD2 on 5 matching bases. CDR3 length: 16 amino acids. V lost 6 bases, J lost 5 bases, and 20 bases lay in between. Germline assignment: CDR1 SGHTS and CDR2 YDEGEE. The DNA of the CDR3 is TGTGCCAGCATATTTAGGGTCGGGGTCGGAACCGGGGAGCTGTTTTTT. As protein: CASIFRVGVGTGELFF. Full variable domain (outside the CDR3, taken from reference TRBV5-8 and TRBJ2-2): EAGVTQSPTHLIKTRGQQATLRCSPISGHTSVYWYQQALGLGLQFLLWYDEGEERNRGNFPPRFSGRQFPNYSSELNVNALELEDSALYLCASIFRVGVGTGELFFGEGSRLTVL.

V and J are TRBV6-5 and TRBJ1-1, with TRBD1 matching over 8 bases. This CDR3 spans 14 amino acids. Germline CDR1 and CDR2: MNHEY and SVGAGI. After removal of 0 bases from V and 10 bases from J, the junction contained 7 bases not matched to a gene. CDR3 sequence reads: CASSYSGQGGGAFF. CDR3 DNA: TGTGCCAGCAGTTACTCCGGACAGGGCGGGGGAGCTTTCTTT.

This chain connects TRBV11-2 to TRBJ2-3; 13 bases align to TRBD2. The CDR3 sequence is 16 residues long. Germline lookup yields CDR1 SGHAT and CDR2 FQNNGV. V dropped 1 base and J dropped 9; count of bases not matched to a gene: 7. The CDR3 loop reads CASSLVLAGGALTQYF. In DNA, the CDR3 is TGTGCCAGCAGCTTAGTACTAGCGGGGGGGGCCCTAACGCAGTATTTT.

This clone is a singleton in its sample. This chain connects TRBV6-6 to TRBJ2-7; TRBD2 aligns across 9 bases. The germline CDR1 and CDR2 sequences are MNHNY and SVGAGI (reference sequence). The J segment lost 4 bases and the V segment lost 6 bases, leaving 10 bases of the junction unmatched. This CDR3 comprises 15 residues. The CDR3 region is CASSNSGGETYEQYF. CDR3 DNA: TGTGCCAGCAGCAATAGCGGGGGAGAAACATACGAGCAGTACTTC.

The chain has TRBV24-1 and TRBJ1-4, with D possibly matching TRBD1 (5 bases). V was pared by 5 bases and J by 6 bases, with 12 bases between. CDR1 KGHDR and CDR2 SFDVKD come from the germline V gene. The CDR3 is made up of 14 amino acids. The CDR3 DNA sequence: TGTGCCACCAGTGGAAAGGGGCATTATGAAAAACTGTTTTTT. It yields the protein CATSGKGHYEKLFF.

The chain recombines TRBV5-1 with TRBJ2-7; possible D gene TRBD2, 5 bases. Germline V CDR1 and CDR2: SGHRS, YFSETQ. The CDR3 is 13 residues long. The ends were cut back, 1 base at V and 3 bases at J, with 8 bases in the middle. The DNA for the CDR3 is TGCGCCAGCAGCTTGACCCGGGGCTACGAGCAGTACTTC. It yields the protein CASSLTRGYEQYF.

The CDR3 DNA sequence: TGTGCAACCAGTTGGGGAAGAGGGCCCTCCTACGAGCAGTACTTC. Encoded protein: CATSWGRGPSYEQYF. The chain couples TRBV11-2 to TRBJ2-7; D perhaps matches TRBD2 (5 bases). Germline V gives CDR1 SGHAT, CDR2 FQNNGV. The CDR3 contains 15 residues. The complete variable domain, with remaining parts taken from reference TRBV11-2 and TRBJ2-7, reads EAGVAQSPRYKIIEKRQSVAFWCNPISGHATLYWYQQILGQGPKLLIQFQNNGVVDDSQLPKDRFSAERLKGVDSTLKIQPAKLEDSAVYLCATSWGRGPSYEQYFGPGTRLTVT.

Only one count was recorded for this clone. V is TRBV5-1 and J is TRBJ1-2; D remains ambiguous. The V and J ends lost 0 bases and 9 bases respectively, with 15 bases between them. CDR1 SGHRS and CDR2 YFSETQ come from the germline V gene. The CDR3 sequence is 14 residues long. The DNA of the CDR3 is TGCGCCAGCAGCTTGGATCCAGGAAGCTTTAGCTACACCTTC. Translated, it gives CASSLDPGSFSYTF.

For the CDR3, the DNA is TGTGCCAGCAGCTTAGGGACACGACAGGGGAACTCTGGAAACACCATATATTTT. Protein product: CASSLGTRQGNSGNTIYF. This rearrangement joins TRBV7-8 to TRBJ1-3, with 8 bases aligning to TRBD1. V gave up 1 base and J gave up 0 bases; unmatched junction bases: 8. The CDR3 is 18 amino acids. Germline assignment: CDR1 SGHVS and CDR2 FQNEAQ.

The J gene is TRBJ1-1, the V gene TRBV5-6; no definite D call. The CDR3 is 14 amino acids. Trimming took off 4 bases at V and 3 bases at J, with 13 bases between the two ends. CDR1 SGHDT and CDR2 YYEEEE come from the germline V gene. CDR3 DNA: TGTGCCAGCAGCCTCCCGGGAAGCTACACTGAAGCTTTCTTT. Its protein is CASSLPGSYTEAFF. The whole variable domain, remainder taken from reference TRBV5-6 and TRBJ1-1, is DAGVTQSPTHLIKTRGQQVTLRCSPKSGHDTVSWYQQALGQGPQFIFQYYEEEERQRGNFPDRFSGHQFPNYSSELNVNALLLGDSALYLCASSLPGSYTEAFFGQGTRLTVV.